This is a list of T cell receptor beta chains from one sample in a study of spatial heterogeneity in lung cancer. TCRdb itself ran the 5' RACE reads through MiXCR, one entry per CDR3 protein. The sample yields fewer than 30,000 distinct CDR3 sequences, around 7.4% seen once. Source: lung tumor tissue, taken at surgery. The receptors were gathered from a male donor with early-stage non-small cell lung cancer. The CDR3 runs from the conserved cysteine through the conserved F or W. The D gene is left open where the match is weak. Not all rows give a size; the values are once, few, many and, for expanded clones, a class.

d_call clone_size j_call v_call cdr3_nt cdr3_aa
- many TRBJ1-5 TRBV20-1 TGCAGTGCCGTGAGCCCGAATCAGCCCCAGCATTTT CSAVSPNQPQHF
- many TRBJ2-2 TRBV10-3 TGTGCCATCAGAACACCTTACGGCACCGGGGAGCTGTTTTTT CAIRTPYGTGELFF
- many TRBJ1-1 TRBV3-1 TGTGCCAGCAGCCTTAACACTGAAGCTTTCTTT CASSLNTEAFF
- many TRBJ2-5 TRBV5-1 TGCGCCAGCAGGGGGCAAGAGACCCAGTACTTC CASRGQETQYF
TRBD1 many TRBJ2-1 TRBV27 TGTGCCAGCAGGACCGGGACAGGGGGTCCCTACAATGAGCAGTTCTTC CASRTGTGGPYNEQFF
- - TRBJ2-2 TRBV5-1 TGCGCCAGCAGCAGGGACACAAACACCGGGGAGCTGTTTTTT CASSRDTNTGELFF
- many TRBJ2-3 TRBV5-1 TGCGCCAGCAGCTTAGAGCGGGGCACAGATACGCAGTATTTT CASSLERGTDTQYF
- many TRBJ2-2 TRBV4-1 TGCGCCAGCAGCCCCCCGATAAACACCGGGGAGCTGTTTTTT CASSPPINTGELFF
- - TRBJ2-3 TRBV6-5 TGTGCCAGCAGTTACCTAGGCAGCACAGATACGCAGTATTTT CASSYLGSTDTQYF
TRBD2 many TRBJ2-1 TRBV7-2 TGTGCCAGCAGCCCACAAGCGGGGGGCCGCTCCTACAATGAGCAGTTCTTC CASSPQAGGRSYNEQFF
TRBD2 - TRBJ2-3 TRBV2 TGTGCCAGCACTAGCGGGGGCCCGAGAACAGATACGCAGTATTTT CASTSGGPRTDTQYF
TRBD1 few TRBJ2-1 TRBV20-1 TGCAGTGCTAGAGTGGTTGGACAGGGATCCAGGGATAGTGAGCAGTTCTTC CSARVVGQGSRDSEQFF
- - TRBJ2-6 TRBV28 TGTACCAGCACCGGGCGCTCTGGGGCCAACGTCCTGACTTTC CTSTGRSGANVLTF
- many TRBJ2-1 TRBV27 TGTGCCAGCAGTTCTACTACAGGGTTCAGTGAGCAGTTCTTC CASSSTTGFSEQFF
TRBD1 many TRBJ1-2 TRBV6-2/TRBV6-3 TGTGCCAGCAGAACCGGGACAGAAGGCTACACCTTC CASRTGTEGYTF
- few TRBJ2-2 TRBV5-4 TGTGCCAGCAGCTTCCAGAACACCGGGGAGCTGTTTTTT CASSFQNTGELFF
- few TRBJ1-5 TRBV20-1 TGCAGTGCTAATCCTAACGATCAGCCCCAGCATTTT CSANPNDQPQHF
- few TRBJ2-2 TRBV4-1 TGCGCCAGCAGCCAAGAGCGGAGGGGAAGCACCGGGGAGCTGTTTTTT CASSQERRGSTGELFF
TRBD1 - TRBJ2-7 TRBV20-1 TGCAGTGCTAGACCGGGACAGGGGGCTAACGAGCAGTACTTC CSARPGQGANEQYF
TRBD1 few TRBJ1-6 TRBV28 TGTGCCAGCAGGCTGAACAGGGGGCCGAATAATTATTCACCCCTCCACTTT CASRLNRGPNNYSPLHF
- many TRBJ1-5 TRBV15 TGTGCCACCAGCAGAGATCGGGGTCTAGCCAGCAATCAGCCCCAGCATTTT CATSRDRGLASNQPQHF
TRBD1 few TRBJ1-6 TRBV28 TGTGCCAGCAGTTTAGAACAGGGGACGGGTAATTCACCCCTCCACTTT CASSLEQGTGNSPLHF
- few TRBJ1-5 TRBV20-1 TGCAGTGCTAGCGCGGGACATTATCAGCCCCAGCATTTT CSASAGHYQPQHF
TRBD2 - TRBJ2-1 TRBV2 TGTGCCAGCAGTGAATTAAGGGCGGGGGGTCATGAGCAGTTCTTC CASSELRAGGHEQFF
TRBD2 many TRBJ2-3 TRBV20-1 TGCAGTGCGCGGCGGGGGGGGTACACAGATACGCAGTATTTT CSARRGGYTDTQYF
- few TRBJ2-3 TRBV4-1 TGCGCCAGCAGCCAAGATCACCAGGCCACTAGCACAGATACGCAGTATTTT CASSQDHQATSTDTQYF
- many TRBJ1-4 TRBV28 TGTGCCAGCTTCGGGTGGGCAACTAATGAAAAACTGTTTTTT CASFGWATNEKLFF
- many TRBJ2-7 TRBV27 TGTGCCAGACCCTTGGACAACTACTCCTACGAGCAGTACTTC CARPLDNYSYEQYF
- - TRBJ1-5 TRBV7-2 TGTGCCAGCAGCTTAACCCGGGGCGTCAATCAGCCCCAGCATTTT CASSLTRGVNQPQHF
TRBD2 many TRBJ2-5 TRBV28 TGTGCCAGCCGGCGGGGGGGCAGAGAGACCCAGTACTTC CASRRGGRETQYF
- medium-sized TRBJ2-1 TRBV20-1 TGCAGTGCCCCACCGGGGCAGGGGTCTTTGGGTGAGCAGTTCTTC CSAPPGQGSLGEQFF